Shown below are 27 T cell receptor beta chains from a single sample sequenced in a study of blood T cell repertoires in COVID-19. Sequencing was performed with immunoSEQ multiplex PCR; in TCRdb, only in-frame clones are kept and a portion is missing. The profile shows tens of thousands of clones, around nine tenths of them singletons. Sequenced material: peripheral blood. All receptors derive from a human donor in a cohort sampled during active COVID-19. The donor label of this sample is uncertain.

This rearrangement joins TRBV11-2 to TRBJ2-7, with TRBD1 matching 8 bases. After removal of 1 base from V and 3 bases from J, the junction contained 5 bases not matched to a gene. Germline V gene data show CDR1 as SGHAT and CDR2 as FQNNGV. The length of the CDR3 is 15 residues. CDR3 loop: CASSLGQGIYYEQYF. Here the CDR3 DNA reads TGTGCCAGCAGCTTAGGACAGGGGATTTACTACGAGCAGTACTTC.

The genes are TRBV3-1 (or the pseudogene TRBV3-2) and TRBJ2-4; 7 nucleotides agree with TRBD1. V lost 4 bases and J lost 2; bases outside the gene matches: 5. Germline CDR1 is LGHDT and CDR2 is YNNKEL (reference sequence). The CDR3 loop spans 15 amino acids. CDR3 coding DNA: TGTGCCAGCAGCCTACTACAGGGGACCAAAAACATTCAGTACTTC. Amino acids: CASSLLQGTKNIQYF.

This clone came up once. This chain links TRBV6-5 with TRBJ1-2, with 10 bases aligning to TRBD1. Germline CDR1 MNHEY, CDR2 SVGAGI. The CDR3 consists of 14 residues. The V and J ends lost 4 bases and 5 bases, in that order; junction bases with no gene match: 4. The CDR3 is CASSSGTGEYGYTF. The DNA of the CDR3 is TGTGCCAGCAGTTCCGGGACAGGGGAATATGGCTACACCTTC.

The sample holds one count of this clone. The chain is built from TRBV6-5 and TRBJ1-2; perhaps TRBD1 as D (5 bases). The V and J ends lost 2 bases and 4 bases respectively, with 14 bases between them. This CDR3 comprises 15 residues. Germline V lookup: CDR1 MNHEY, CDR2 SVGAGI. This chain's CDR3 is CASSYKDKGPYGYTF. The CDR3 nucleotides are TGTGCCAGCAGTTACAAGGACAAAGGGCCCTATGGCTACACCTTC.

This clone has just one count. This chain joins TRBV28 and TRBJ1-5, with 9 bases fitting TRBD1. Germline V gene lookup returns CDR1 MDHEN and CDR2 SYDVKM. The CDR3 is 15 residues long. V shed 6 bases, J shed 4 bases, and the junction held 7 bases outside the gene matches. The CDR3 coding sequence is TGTGCCAGCAGCGGGACAGGGACCTTTAATCAGCCCCAGCATTTT. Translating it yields CASSGTGTFNQPQHF.

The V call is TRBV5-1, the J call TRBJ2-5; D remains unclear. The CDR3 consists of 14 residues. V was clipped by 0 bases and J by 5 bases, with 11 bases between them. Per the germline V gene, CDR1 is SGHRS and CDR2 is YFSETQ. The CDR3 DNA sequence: TGCGCCAGCAGCTTGGTCGGGTTTGGGGAGACCCAGTACTTC. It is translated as CASSLVGFGETQYF.

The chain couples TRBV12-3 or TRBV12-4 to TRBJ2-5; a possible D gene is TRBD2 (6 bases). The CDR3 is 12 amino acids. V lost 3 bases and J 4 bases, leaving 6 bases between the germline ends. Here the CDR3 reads CASSFGGETQYF. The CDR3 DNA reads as TGTGCCAGCAGTTTCGGGGGAGAGACCCAGTACTTC.

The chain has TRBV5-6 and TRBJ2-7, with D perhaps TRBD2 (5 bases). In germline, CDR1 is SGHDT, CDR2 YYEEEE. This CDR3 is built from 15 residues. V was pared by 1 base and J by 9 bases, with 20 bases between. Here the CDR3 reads CASSLLRDRGKAQYF. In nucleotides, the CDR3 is TGTGCCAGCAGCTTGTTGAGGGATAGAGGAAAGGCGCAGTACTTC.

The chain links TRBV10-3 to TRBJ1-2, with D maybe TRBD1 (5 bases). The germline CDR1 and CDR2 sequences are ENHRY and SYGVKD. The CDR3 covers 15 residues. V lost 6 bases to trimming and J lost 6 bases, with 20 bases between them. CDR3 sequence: CAISTTPGSLNGYTF. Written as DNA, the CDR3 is TGTGCCATCAGCACTACCCCAGGGTCCCTTAATGGCTACACCTTC.

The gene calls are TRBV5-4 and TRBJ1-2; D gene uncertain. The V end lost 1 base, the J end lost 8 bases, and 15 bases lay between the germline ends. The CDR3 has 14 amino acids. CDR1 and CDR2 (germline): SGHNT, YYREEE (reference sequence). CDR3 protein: CASSLRGIEGGYTF. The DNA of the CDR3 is TGTGCCAGCAGCTTGCGGGGAATCGAGGGCGGCTACACCTTC.

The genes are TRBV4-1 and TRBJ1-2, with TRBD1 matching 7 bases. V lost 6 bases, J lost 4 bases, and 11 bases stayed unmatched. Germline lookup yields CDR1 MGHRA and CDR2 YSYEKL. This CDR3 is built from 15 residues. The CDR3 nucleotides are TGCGCCAGCAGTTTCGAAGGGGGCGCGATCTATGGCTACACCTTC. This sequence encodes CASSFEGGAIYGYTF.

The CDR3 DNA reads as TGTGCCAGCAGCTTGGTCAGGGCCCCTGAGTCCGAAGCTTTCTTT. As protein: CASSLVRAPESEAFF. This chain joins TRBV7-8 and TRBJ1-1, with a tentative D call TRBD1 (5 bases). Deletions cut 3 bases from V and 8 bases from J, with 19 bases between. The CDR3 covers 15 residues. Germline V CDR1 and CDR2: SGHVS, FQNEAQ.

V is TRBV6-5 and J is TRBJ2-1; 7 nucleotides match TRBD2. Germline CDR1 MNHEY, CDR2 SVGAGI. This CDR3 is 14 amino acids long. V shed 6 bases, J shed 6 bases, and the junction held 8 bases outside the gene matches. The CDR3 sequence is CASRFRGGRNEQFF. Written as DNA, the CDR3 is TGTGCCAGCAGATTCCGCGGGGGTCGCAATGAGCAGTTCTTC.

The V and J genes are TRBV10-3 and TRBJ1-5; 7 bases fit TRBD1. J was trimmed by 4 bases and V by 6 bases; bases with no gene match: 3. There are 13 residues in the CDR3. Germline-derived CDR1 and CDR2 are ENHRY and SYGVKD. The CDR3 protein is CAISDRENQPQHF. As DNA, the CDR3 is TGTGCCATCAGCGACAGGGAAAATCAGCCCCAGCATTTT.

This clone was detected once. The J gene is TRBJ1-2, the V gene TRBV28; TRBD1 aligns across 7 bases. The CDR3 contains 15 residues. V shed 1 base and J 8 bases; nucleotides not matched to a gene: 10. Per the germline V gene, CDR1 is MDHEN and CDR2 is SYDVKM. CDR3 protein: CASSLFGQAVEGYTF. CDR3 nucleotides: TGTGCCAGCAGTTTATTCGGACAGGCGGTTGAGGGCTACACCTTC.

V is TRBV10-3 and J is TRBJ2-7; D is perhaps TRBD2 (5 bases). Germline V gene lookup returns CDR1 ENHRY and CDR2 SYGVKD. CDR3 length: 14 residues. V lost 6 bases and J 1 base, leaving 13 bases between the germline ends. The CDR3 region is CAIRRSDSSYEQYF. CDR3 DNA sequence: TGTGCCATCAGGCGTAGCGACTCATCCTACGAGCAGTACTTC.

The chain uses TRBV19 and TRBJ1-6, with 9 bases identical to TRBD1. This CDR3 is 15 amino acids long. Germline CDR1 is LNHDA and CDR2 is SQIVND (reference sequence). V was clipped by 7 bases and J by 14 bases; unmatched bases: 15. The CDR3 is CASTTTGQGLGALHF. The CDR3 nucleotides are TGTGCCAGTACCACGACGGGACAGGGCCTGGGGGCCCTCCACTTT.

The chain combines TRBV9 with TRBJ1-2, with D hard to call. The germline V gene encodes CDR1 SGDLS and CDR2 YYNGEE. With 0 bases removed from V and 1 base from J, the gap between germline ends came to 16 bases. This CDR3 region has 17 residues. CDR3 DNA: TGTGCCAGCAGCGTAGACCGGCAGGTAACAAATAACTATGGCTACACCTTC. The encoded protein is CASSVDRQVTNNYGYTF.

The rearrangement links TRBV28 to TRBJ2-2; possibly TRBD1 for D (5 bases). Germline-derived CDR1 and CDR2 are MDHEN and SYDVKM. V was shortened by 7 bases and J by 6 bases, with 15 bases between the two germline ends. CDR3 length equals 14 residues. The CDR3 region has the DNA TGTGCCAGCACCCCAATTCAAGGGGCCGGGGAGCTGTTTTTT. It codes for CASTPIQGAGELFF.

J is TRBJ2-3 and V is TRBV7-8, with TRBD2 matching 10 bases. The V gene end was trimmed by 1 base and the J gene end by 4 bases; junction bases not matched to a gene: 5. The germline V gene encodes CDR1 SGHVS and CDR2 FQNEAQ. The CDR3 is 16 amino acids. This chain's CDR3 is CASSLGVAGGADTQYF. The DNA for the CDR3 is TGTGCCAGCAGCTTAGGGGTAGCGGGGGGAGCAGATACGCAGTATTTT.

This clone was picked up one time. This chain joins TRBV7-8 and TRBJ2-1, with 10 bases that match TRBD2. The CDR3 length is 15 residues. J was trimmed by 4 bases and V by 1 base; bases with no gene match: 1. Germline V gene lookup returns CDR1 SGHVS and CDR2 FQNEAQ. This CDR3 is CASSLERGGYNEQFF. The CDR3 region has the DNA TGTGCCAGCAGCTTAGAGCGGGGGGGTTACAATGAGCAGTTCTTC.

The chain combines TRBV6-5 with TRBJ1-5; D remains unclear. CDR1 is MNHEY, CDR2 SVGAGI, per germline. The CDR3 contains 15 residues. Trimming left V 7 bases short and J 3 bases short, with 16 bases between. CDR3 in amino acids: CASTPSGRHNQPQHF. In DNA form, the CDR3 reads TGTGCCAGCACTCCCTCAGGCAGGCACAATCAGCCCCAGCATTTT.

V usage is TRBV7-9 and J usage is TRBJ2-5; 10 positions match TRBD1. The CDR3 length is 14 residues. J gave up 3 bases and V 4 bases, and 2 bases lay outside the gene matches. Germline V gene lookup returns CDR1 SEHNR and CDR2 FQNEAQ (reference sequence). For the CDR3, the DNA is TGTGCCAGCAGCTGGACAGGGGGGGAAGAGACCCAGTACTTC. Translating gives CASSWTGGEETQYF.

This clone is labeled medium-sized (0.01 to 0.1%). CDR3 coding DNA: TGTGCCAGCAGTTCCATCCCCTACGAGCAGTACTTC. Amino acid sequence: CASSSIPYEQYF. The chain joins TRBV6-2 or TRBV6-3 to TRBJ2-7, with D uncertain. Trimming removed 4 bases at V and 2 bases at J, with 6 bases between. Per germline, CDR1 MNHEY and CDR2 SVGEGT. This CDR3 has 12 amino acids.

The CDR3 protein is CASSAGTSGPSTDTQYF. DNA for the CDR3: TGTGCCAGCAGTGCGGGGACTAGCGGACCTAGCACAGATACGCAGTATTTT. J is TRBJ2-3 and V is TRBV2, with 11 bases that match TRBD2. V was clipped by 4 bases and J by 0 bases; unmatched bases: 6. The CDR3 extends over 17 amino acids. Per germline, CDR1 SNHLY and CDR2 FYNNEI.

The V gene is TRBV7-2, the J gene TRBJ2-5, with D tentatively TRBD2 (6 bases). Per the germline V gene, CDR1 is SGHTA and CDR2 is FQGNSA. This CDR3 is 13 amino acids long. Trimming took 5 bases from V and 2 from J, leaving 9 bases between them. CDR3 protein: CASSRGLQETQYF. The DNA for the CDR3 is TGTGCCAGCAGCCGAGGACTACAAGAGACCCAGTACTTC. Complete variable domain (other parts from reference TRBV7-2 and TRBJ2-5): GAGVSQSPSNKVTEKGKDVELRCDPISGHTALYWYRQSLGQGLEFLIYFQGNSAPDKSGLPSDRFSAERTGGSVSTLTIQRTQQEDSAVYLCASSRGLQETQYFGPGTRLLVL.

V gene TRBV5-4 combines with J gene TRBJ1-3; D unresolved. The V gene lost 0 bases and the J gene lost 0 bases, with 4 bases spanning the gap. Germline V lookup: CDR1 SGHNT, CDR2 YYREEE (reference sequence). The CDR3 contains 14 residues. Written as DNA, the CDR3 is TGTGCCAGCAGCTTGGACAGCTCTGGAAACACCATATATTTT. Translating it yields CASSLDSSGNTIYF.